This T cell receptor beta chain was retrieved from a study of blood T cell repertoires in COVID-19. About the study: Samples of COVID-19 (acute and convalescent) were obtained from the United States, Italy and Spain. T cells, B-cell-depleted T cells, or PBMCs supplied cDNA or gDNA.

Authors' processing steps: Scientists estimated how many nucleated cells there were by amplifying reference gene primers. The table came from immunoSEQ multiplex PCR; TCRdb's copy has only in-frame clones and leaves some out. For V, J and clone size, that table is used; D and trimming come from the DNA. The repertoire has about 160,000 clones, approximately 86% of them found once; the top ten carry roughly a tenth. From germline, CDR1 is SGHVS and CDR2 FQNEAQ. Trimming took 0 bases from V and 3 from J, leaving 9 bases between them. The CDR3 is 14 amino acids. The chain couples TRBV7-8 to TRBJ2-7; D not resolved. The sequence was obtained from a woman older than 75 with active or convalescent COVID-19. The sequencing sample was made of peripheral blood. The CDR3 region is CASSLAVTFYEQYF. The CDR3 nucleotides are TGTGCCAGCAGCTTAGCGGTTACTTTCTACGAGCAGTACTTC.